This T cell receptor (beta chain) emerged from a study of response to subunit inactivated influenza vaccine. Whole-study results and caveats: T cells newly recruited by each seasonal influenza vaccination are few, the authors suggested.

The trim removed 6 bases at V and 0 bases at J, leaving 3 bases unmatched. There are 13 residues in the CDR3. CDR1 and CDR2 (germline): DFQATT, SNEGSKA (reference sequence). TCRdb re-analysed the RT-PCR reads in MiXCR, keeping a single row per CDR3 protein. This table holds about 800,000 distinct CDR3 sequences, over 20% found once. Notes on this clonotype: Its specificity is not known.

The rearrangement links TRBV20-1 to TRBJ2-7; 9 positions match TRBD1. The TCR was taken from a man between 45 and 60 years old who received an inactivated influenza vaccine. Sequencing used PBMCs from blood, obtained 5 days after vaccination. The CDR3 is CSASGQGSYEQYF. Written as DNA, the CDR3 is TGCAGTGCGTCGGGACAGGGCTCCTACGAGCAGTACTTC.